The clone carrying this T cell receptor beta chain was observed at least ten times. The antigen remains unidentified. Indicated time point: pre-sensitization, week 0. The treatment: therapeutic diphenylcyclopropenone sensitization with weekly scalp DPC. These data are taken from a study of human T cells and chemical hapten exposure. Turning to the study itself: Patients, largely female, had alopecia areata, totalis or universalis. Study-level results: Counts of TCRs expanded at PT1 correlated positively with patch test score.

TCRdb independently ran MiXCR on the RACE reads; one entry per CDR3 protein. The table includes some 360,000 distinct CDR3 sequences, 4.5% to 6% detected once. Germline values: CDR1 SEHNR, CDR2 FQNEAQ (reference sequence). V lost 6 bases to trimming and J lost 2 bases; unmatched junction nucleotides: 6. This CDR3 spans 15 amino acids. The sample was whole blood, taken in connection with sensitization to the hapten diphenylcyclopropenone (DPC). The sequence came from a woman in her forties or fifties with alopecia areata. Some clones in this sample may be carry-over from other donors' samples. This chain joins TRBV7-9 and TRBJ2-3, with 9 bases identical to TRBD2. CDR3 in amino acids: CASSFSGSPTDTQYF. The CDR3, as DNA: TGTGCCAGCAGTTTTAGCGGGAGTCCCACAGATACGCAGTATTTT.